This TCR beta chain is drawn from a study of identical twins. One entry per CDR3 protein results from TCRdb running MiXCR on the 5' RACE reads. The sample shows some 500,000 distinct CDR3 sequences, approximately 15% of them seen only once. General study points: Models came in too low on out-of-frame TCR alpha sharing in monozygotic twins. Twins shared out-of-frame alpha sequences with excess low generation probability. The study drew conclusions from cross-sectional statistical analysis, not from following the same donors.

Healthy Caucasians were all of the donors. In the case of this clonotype: Its specificity is unknown.

The CDR3 is made up of 12 amino acids. Trimming took 1 base from V and 10 from J; bases not matched to a gene: 3. In germline, CDR1 is MNHEY, CDR2 SVGEGT. Another study also made use of these data, one on yellow fever vaccine responses in identical twins.

Sample: CD4+ T cells sorted from blood. This receptor was obtained from a woman in her late teens or twenties in good health. The V call is TRBV6-2 or TRBV6-3, the J call TRBJ2-7, with 8 bases lining up with TRBD1. CDR3 coding DNA: TGTGCCAGCAGTTACTATGACAGGGGTCAGTACTTC. It encodes CASSYYDRGQYF.